A single sample is the source of the 32 T cell receptor beta chains below, sequenced in a study of blood T cell repertoires in COVID-19. Data came from immunoSEQ multiplex PCR; TCRdb stores just in-frame clones and leaves some out. The data contain about 140,000 clones, 87% of them singletons. The specimen sequenced was peripheral blood. These receptor sequences come from a woman aged 50 to 60 with acute or convalescent COVID-19.

This chain's CDR3 is CAIKASGGASTDTQYF. The DNA for the CDR3 is TGTGCCATCAAGGCTAGCGGGGGGGCTAGCACAGATACGCAGTATTTT. The chain is built from TRBV10-3 and TRBJ2-3; 12 bases are shared with TRBD2. Trimming at V came to 7 bases and at J to 0 bases, leaving 5 bases not matched to a gene. CDR1 is ENHRY and CDR2 is SYGVKD in the germline V gene. This CDR3 is 16 amino acids long.

The V gene is TRBV5-1, the J gene TRBJ2-1, with TRBD2 matching over 12 bases. The germline V gene has CDR1 SGHRS and CDR2 YFSETQ. This CDR3 region has 17 residues. The junction had 6 bases not matched to a gene; V was cut back by 2 bases and J by 3 bases. The CDR3 DNA sequence: TGCGCCAGCAGCTTCCCGACTAGCGGGAGATTCTACAATGAGCAGTTCTTC. Its protein product is CASSFPTSGRFYNEQFF.

This sequence joins TRBV28 and TRBJ2-1, with 8 bases aligning to TRBD2. Germline V gene sequence: CDR1 MDHEN, CDR2 SYDVKM. Trimming at V came to 6 bases and at J to 5 bases, leaving 3 bases not matched to a gene. This CDR3 has 13 residues. CDR3 in DNA: TGTGCCAGCAGGTATAGCGGGAACAATGAGCAGTTCTTC. Translating gives CASRYSGNNEQFF.

The gene calls are TRBV9 and TRBJ1-1; D may be TRBD1 (5 bases). Trimming left V 2 bases short and J 5 bases short, with 16 bases between. There are 15 residues in the CDR3. Germline values: CDR1 SGDLS, CDR2 YYNGEE. CDR3 sequence reads: CASSVGGTTRTEAFF. The DNA for the CDR3 is TGTGCCAGCAGCGTGGGGGGTACAACGCGGACTGAAGCTTTCTTT.

The rearrangement joins TRBV6-1 to TRBJ1-1; D is ambiguous. Germline V gene lookup returns CDR1 MNHNS and CDR2 SASEGT. V dropped 1 base and J dropped 5 bases, with 11 bases sitting between them. This CDR3 contains 14 residues. The CDR3 loop is CASSEVGRGTEAFF. The CDR3 DNA sequence: TGTGCCAGCAGTGAAGTAGGGAGAGGGACTGAAGCTTTCTTT.

The chain joins TRBV18 to TRBJ1-2; a possible D gene is TRBD1 (5 bases). V was shortened by 4 bases and J by 6 bases, with 18 bases between the two germline ends. The CDR3 runs 15 residues. Germline values: CDR1 KGHSH, CDR2 LQKENI. The CDR3 loop reads CASSRLPGRFDGYTF. CDR3 in DNA: TGTGCCAGCTCACGACTCCCAGGGAGGTTTGATGGCTACACCTTC.

The chain uses TRBV9 and TRBJ2-2; 8 bases map to TRBD2. With 0 bases clipped from V and 3 bases from J, the junction kept 4 bases outside the gene matches. The CDR3 has 16 amino acids. Germline-derived CDR1 and CDR2 are SGDLS and YYNGEE. CDR3 loop: CASSVGVAGYTGELFF. The DNA of the CDR3 is TGTGCCAGCAGCGTAGGAGTAGCGGGGTACACCGGGGAGCTGTTTTTT.

V usage is TRBV7-2 and J usage is TRBJ1-2; weak D call: TRBD1 (6 bases). Germline V gene data show CDR1 as SGHTA and CDR2 as FQGNSA. This CDR3 spans 15 amino acids. V lost 2 bases, J lost 8 bases, and 18 bases lay in between. CDR3 DNA: TGTGCCAGCAGCTTATACAGGGTTTTAGTAGGGGGCTACACCTTC. Residues: CASSLYRVLVGGYTF.

This chain connects TRBV4-1 to TRBJ1-2; no firm D call. Trimming left V 0 bases short and J 4 bases short, with 12 bases between. CDR3 size: 15 residues. From germline, CDR1 is MGHRA and CDR2 YSYEKL. The CDR3 loop is CASSQDRPAGYGYTF. In nucleotides, the CDR3 is TGCGCCAGCAGCCAAGATCGGCCGGCAGGCTATGGCTACACCTTC.

V is TRBV12-3 or TRBV12-4 and J is TRBJ2-3, with D perhaps TRBD1 (6 bases). The CDR3 covers 13 residues. The V gene lost 10 bases and the J gene lost 4 bases, with 15 bases spanning the gap. The CDR3 sequence: CATGTTAPDTQYF. CDR3 coding DNA: TGTGCCACTGGGACAACCGCCCCAGATACGCAGTATTTT.

The chain uses TRBV4-1 and TRBJ1-1; possibly TRBD1 for D (5 bases). The CDR3 spans 14 residues. Deletions cut 2 bases from V and 3 bases from J, with 10 bases between. Germline-derived CDR1 and CDR2 are MGHRA and YSYEKL. Here the CDR3 reads CASSQFGRDTEAFF. CDR3 in DNA: TGCGCCAGCAGCCAATTCGGCAGGGACACTGAAGCTTTCTTT.

This chain connects TRBV14 to TRBJ2-1; D uncertain. This CDR3 comprises 14 residues. Germline values: CDR1 SGHDN, CDR2 FVKESK. Trimming shortened V by 2 bases and J by 7 bases, and 12 bases separated the two germline ends. CDR3: CASSQRAKSNEQFF. Written as DNA, the CDR3 is TGTGCCAGCAGCCAACGAGCCAAGTCTAATGAGCAGTTCTTC.

This clone was detected once. J is TRBJ2-1 and V is TRBV6-5, with TRBD2 matching over 11 bases. The CDR3 spans 16 residues. The V and J ends lost 4 bases and 4 bases, in that order; junction bases with no gene match: 6. CDR1 is MNHEY and CDR2 is SVGAGI in the germline V gene. CDR3 protein: CASSFSGGGGYNEQFF. Written as DNA, the CDR3 is TGTGCCAGCAGTTTTAGCGGGGGGGGAGGATACAATGAGCAGTTCTTC.

The V gene is TRBV19, the J gene TRBJ2-7; possible D gene TRBD1, 7 bases. The V end lost 4 bases, the J end lost 5 bases, and 18 bases lay between the germline ends. Germline loops: CDR1 LNHDA, CDR2 SQIVND (reference sequence). The length of the CDR3 is 15 residues. CDR3 sequence (DNA): TGTGCCAGTAGTAGAGTCTCAGGGGGGTTTGACGAGCAGTACTTC. Residues: CASSRVSGGFDEQYF.

This chain connects TRBV27 to TRBJ1-4; 10 bases line up with TRBD1. V shed 5 bases and J 5 bases; nucleotides not matched to a gene: 2. Germline values: CDR1 MNHEY, CDR2 SMNVEV (reference sequence). This CDR3 spans 14 amino acids. CDR3 sequence: CASSPDRGNEKLFF. The CDR3 DNA reads as TGTGCCAGCAGTCCGGACAGGGGGAATGAAAAACTGTTTTTT.

The chain couples TRBV7-6 to TRBJ1-5; D ambiguous. Trimming removed 1 base at V and 7 bases at J, with 8 bases between. The CDR3 runs 13 residues. The V gene's germline CDR1 is SGHVS and CDR2 FNYEAQ. CDR3 nucleotide sequence: TGTGCCAGCAGCTTAGGCCGGGTCCAGCCCCAGCATTTT. It yields the protein CASSLGRVQPQHF.

The V call is TRBV11-2, the J call TRBJ1-2, with 8 bases matching TRBD1. V was pared by 4 bases and J by 8 bases, with 9 bases of the junction left unmatched. Germline V gene data show CDR1 as SGHAT and CDR2 as FQNNGV. The CDR3 is 14 residues long. CDR3 DNA: TGTGCCAGCAGCTCGGACAGGGTACCGCGAGGCTACACCTTC. Translated: CASSSDRVPRGYTF.

V and J are TRBV6-5 and TRBJ2-2, with 7 positions matching TRBD1. This CDR3 has 14 residues. Germline CDR1 MNHEY, CDR2 SVGAGI. Trimming took 6 bases from V and 5 from J; bases not matched to a gene: 6. CDR3 coding DNA: TGTGCCAGCAGCTACACAGGGGTAACCGGGGAGCTGTTTTTT. Translated, it gives CASSYTGVTGELFF.

The chain joins TRBV7-3 to TRBJ2-1; possibly TRBD2 for D (6 bases). Germline V gene lookup returns CDR1 SGHTA and CDR2 FQGTGA. The CDR3 is 17 amino acids. The ends were cut back, 2 bases at V and 8 bases at J, with 22 bases in the middle. In DNA, the CDR3 is TGTGCCAGCAGCTTATGGTCCGGGACTGCGAACGGGGATGAGCAGTTCTTC. As protein: CASSLWSGTANGDEQFF.

The chain carries TRBV6-1 and TRBJ2-7, with TRBD1 as a possible D gene (6 bases). The germline V and J ends were trimmed by 1 base and 7 bases, with 14 bases remaining between them. This CDR3 is built from 14 residues. The germline CDR1 and CDR2 sequences are MNHNS and SASEGT. The CDR3 DNA sequence: TGTGCCAGCAGTGAAGAGGGACACTCACGGGAGCAGTACTTC. Translating gives CASSEEGHSREQYF.

The V call is TRBV12-3 or TRBV12-4, the J call TRBJ1-1, with D perhaps TRBD1 (5 bases). This CDR3 is built from 11 residues. The V gene lost 1 base and the J gene lost 8 bases, with 5 bases spanning the gap. The CDR3 loop is CASSLGQEAFF. The CDR3 nucleotides are TGTGCCAGCAGTTTAGGACAGGAAGCTTTCTTT.

The J gene is TRBJ2-7, the V gene TRBV10-3; 8 bases match TRBD1. The trim removed 2 bases at V and 0 bases at J, leaving 6 bases unmatched. The CDR3 consists of 16 residues. Germline V gives CDR1 ENHRY, CDR2 SYGVKD. CDR3 DNA: TGTGCCATCAGTGAGGGCCGTGGACAGGGCTCCTACGAGCAGTACTTC. Protein sequence: CAISEGRGQGSYEQYF.

This clone was seen a single time. The V gene is TRBV10-1, the J gene TRBJ2-1, with 9 positions matching TRBD2. The CDR3 contains 16 residues. Germline CDR1 WNHNN, CDR2 SYGVQD (reference sequence). The junction had 8 bases not matched to a gene; V was cut back by 2 bases and J by 6 bases. The DNA for the CDR3 is TGCGCCAGCAGTGAGCCTTGGGGACTAGCCTCCAATGAGCAGTTCTTC. Its protein product is CASSEPWGLASNEQFF.

The chain employs TRBV24-1 and TRBJ2-5; D call uncertain. The V end was cut by 9 bases, the J end by 1 base, with 8 bases between. The CDR3 is 12 amino acids. Germline values: CDR1 KGHDR, CDR2 SFDVKD. CDR3 nucleotides: TGTGCCACCGAGAGTGGCCAAGAGACCCAGTACTTC. It encodes CATESGQETQYF.

The CDR3 reads CASSYSRTSGGAGTDTQYF. CDR3 coding DNA: TGTGCCAGCAGTTACTCCCGGACTAGCGGGGGGGCCGGGACAGATACGCAGTATTTT. The rearrangement uses TRBV6-2 or TRBV6-3 and TRBJ2-3, with TRBD2 identical over 15 bases. Trimming at V came to 0 bases and at J to 3 bases, leaving 7 bases not matched to a gene. The CDR3 loop spans 19 amino acids. Looked up from germline, CDR1 is MNHEY and CDR2 is SVGEGT.

J is TRBJ2-1 and V is TRBV20-1; D ambiguous. The CDR3 has 10 amino acids. The germline V and J ends were trimmed by 6 bases and 8 bases, with 8 bases remaining between them. The germline V gene encodes CDR1 DFQATT and CDR2 SNEGSKA (reference sequence). CDR3 sequence: CSAREDEQFF. The CDR3 nucleotides are TGCAGTGCCCGCGAAGATGAGCAGTTCTTC.

To note about this clone: An end of the junction does not agree with germline; a read error may underlie this. The V and J genes are TRBV12-3 or TRBV12-4 and TRBJ1-1, with D maybe TRBD1 (5 bases). CDR3 length: 12 residues. The CDR3 sequence is CASSLTVTDAFF. Here the CDR3 DNA reads TGTGCCAGCAGCCTGACAGTCACTGACGCTTTCTTT.

In its sample, this clone was seen once. The chain uses TRBV30 and TRBJ1-4; possible D gene TRBD1, 6 bases. This CDR3 spans 17 amino acids. CDR1 and CDR2 (germline): GTSNPN, SVGIG (reference sequence). The ends were cut back, 3 bases at V and 6 bases at J, with 23 bases in the middle. CDR3 region: CAWSANDRLGRYEKLFF. The CDR3 nucleotides are TGTGCCTGGAGCGCCAACGACAGGTTGGGGCGTTATGAAAAACTGTTTTTT.

The V and J genes are TRBV2 and TRBJ2-2; possibly TRBD2 for D (6 bases). V was cut by 7 bases and J by 5 bases, with 17 bases left in between. The CDR3 has 15 amino acids. Germline V gives CDR1 SNHLY, CDR2 FYNNEI. CDR3 protein: CASIGARGRTGELFF. The CDR3 DNA reads as TGTGCCAGCATAGGGGCCCGGGGGAGAACCGGGGAGCTGTTTTTT. Drawing the rest from reference TRBV2 and TRBJ2-2, the complete variable domain is EPEVTQTPSHQVTQMGQEVILRCVPISNHLYFYWYRQILGQKVEFLVSFYNNEISEKSEIFDDQFSVERPDGSNFTLKIRSTKLEDSAMYFCASIGARGRTGELFFGEGSRLTVL.

The gene calls are TRBV6-4 and TRBJ2-3; weak D call: TRBD2 (6 bases). Trimming cost V 4 bases and J 2 bases, with 13 bases left between them. From germline, CDR1 is MRHNA and CDR2 SNTAGT. The CDR3 covers 15 residues. CDR3: CASSVSGTDTDTQYF. CDR3 bases: TGTGCCAGCAGTGTGTCCGGGACTGACACAGATACGCAGTATTTT.

This clone was seen once. J is TRBJ2-1 and V is TRBV9, with TRBD2 matching over 8 bases. The CDR3 runs to 17 residues. J lost 3 bases, V lost 1 base, and 9 bases had no gene match. Germline loops: CDR1 SGDLS, CDR2 YYNGEE. DNA of the CDR3: TGTGCCAGCAGCGTATGGGGCGGGGGGCAAGACTACAATGAGCAGTTCTTC. Translation gives CASSVWGGGQDYNEQFF. The entire variable domain, with the rest obtained from reference TRBV9 and TRBJ2-1, is as follows: DSGVTQTPKHLITATGQRVTLRCSPRSGDLSVYWYQQSLDQGLQFLIQYYNGEERAKGNILERFSAQQFPDLHSELNLSSLELGDSALYFCASSVWGGGQDYNEQFFGPGTRLTVL.

A few counts support this clone. This chain joins TRBV24-1 and TRBJ1-2; D unresolved. Trimming took off 0 bases at V and 4 bases at J, with 5 bases between the two ends. CDR1 is KGHDR and CDR2 is SFDVKD in the germline V gene. CDR3 size: 13 residues. This CDR3 reads CATSDLAGYGYTF. In nucleotides, the CDR3 is TGTGCCACCAGTGATTTGGCAGGCTATGGCTACACCTTC.